This T cell receptor (beta chain) was recovered during a study of T-cell reconstitution after alpha-beta-depleted transplantation in children. Findings of the study overall: Surviving recipient T cells and intrathymic progenitors accounted for some patients' high TCRbeta diversity at day 60.

Unique molecular identifiers featured in how the TCRbeta library was prepared. TCRdb called the PCR reads again in MiXCR, with one record for every CDR3 protein. Of tens of thousands of distinct CDR3 sequences listed, 15% to 20% were seen once; the top ten hold approximately 51%. Regarding this clonotype: Antigen specificity is unknown.

Trimming left V 3 bases short and J 3 bases short, with 13 bases between. The CDR3 runs to 15 residues. Germline lookup yields CDR1 KGHDR and CDR2 SFDVKD. The gene calls are TRBV24-1 and TRBJ2-5, with D possibly TRBD1 on 6 matching bases. The specimen comprised PBMCs, mostly from graft donor cells, sampled 360 days after TCRalphabeta/CD19-depleted stem cell transplant. This TCR was sampled from a male patient between 2 and 15 years old who had a stem cell transplant for acute lymphoblastic leukemia, so the T cells may come from the graft donor. The DNA for the CDR3 is TGTGCCACCAGTGATCCCATGACAGGCGAAGAGACCCAGTACTTC. Translation: CATSDPMTGEETQYF.